Following are 23 T cell receptor beta chains from one sample sequenced in a study of glioma-infiltrating T cells. The iRepertoire nested amplicon-rescue multiplex PCR amplified TCR alpha and beta CDR3s from RNA. TCRdb reprocessed the multiplex PCR reads via MiXCR and lists one record per CDR3 protein. The sample includes approximately 400,000 distinct CDR3 sequences, roughly 41% of them seen just once. The source material was glioma tissue, nonneoplastic brain tissue, or PBMCs (not recorded which). The source of these receptors is a human donor with low-grade glioma or glioblastoma, undergoing nonglioma brain surgery, or in good health (not recorded which).

The chain joins TRBV6-1 to TRBJ2-7; 9 bases agree with TRBD2. This CDR3 is built from 17 residues. V lost 11 bases to trimming and J lost 5 bases; unmatched junction nucleotides: 22. Germline CDR1 reads MNHNS; CDR2 reads SASEGT. CDR3 amino acids: CAGGEAGGMPIADEQYF. The CDR3 coding sequence is TGTGCCGGCGGTGAAGCGGGAGGAATGCCCATCGCCGACGAGCAGTACTTC.

The chain joins TRBV7-3 to TRBJ1-1, with D tentatively TRBD1 (5 bases). CDR3 size: 15 residues. Trimming left V 1 base short and J 5 bases short, with 14 bases between. The V gene's germline CDR1 is SGHTA and CDR2 FQGTGA. The CDR3: CASSLRRGTGTEAFF. In nucleotides, the CDR3 is TGTGCCAGCAGCTTAAGACGCGGGACGGGTACTGAAGCTTTCTTT.

The J gene is TRBJ1-1, the V gene TRBV6-1; D is undetermined. CDR3 length equals 14 residues. From germline, CDR1 is MNHNS and CDR2 SASEGT. V was cut by 8 bases and J by 4 bases, with 17 bases left in between. The CDR3 loop is CASGPVGGSTEAFF. CDR3 bases: TGTGCCAGCGGTCCGGTAGGCGGGTCCACTGAAGCTTTCTTT.

This rearrangement joins TRBV5-4 to TRBJ2-7; 10 nucleotides align to TRBD2. CDR1 and CDR2 (germline): SGHNT, YYREEE (reference sequence). The J segment lost 6 bases and the V segment lost 4 bases, leaving 10 bases of the junction unmatched. The CDR3 has 15 amino acids. The CDR3 DNA follows: TGTGCCAGCAGCCCCCGGGCTAGCGGGAGTGGCGAGCAGTACTTC. It yields the protein CASSPRASGSGEQYF.

This clonotype was observed once. CDR3 nucleotide sequence: TGCGCCAGCAGCCTTCTAGCGGGAGGGCTCTACGAGCAGTACTTC. Amino acids: CASSLLAGGLYEQYF. The chain combines TRBV4-1 with TRBJ2-7; 12 bases agree with TRBD2. The CDR3 consists of 15 residues. V lost 4 bases, J lost 3 bases, and 4 bases stayed unmatched. Germline V CDR1 and CDR2: MGHRA, YSYEKL.

The table lists this clonotype with a few counts. The chain is built from TRBV2 and TRBJ2-1; D uncertain. V was cut by 5 bases and J by 9 bases, with 8 bases left in between. The length of the CDR3 is 11 residues. Per germline, CDR1 SNHLY and CDR2 FYNNEI. The CDR3 coding sequence is TGTGCCAGCAGTCCTAGTCTTGAGCAGTTCTTC. This gives the protein CASSPSLEQFF.

In its sample, this clonotype was seen a few times. V usage is TRBV7-8 and J usage is TRBJ2-1, with unresolved D. Per germline, CDR1 SGHVS and CDR2 FQNEAQ. The CDR3 has 12 residues. V was shortened by 1 base and J by 9 bases, with 7 bases between the two germline ends. DNA for the CDR3: TGTGCCAGCAGCTTAGTTGGAACTGAGCAGTTCTTC. It yields the protein CASSLVGTEQFF.

This clonotype was picked up many times. This rearrangement joins TRBV27 to TRBJ2-7, with no clear D. Trimming cost V 0 bases and J 0 bases, with 9 bases left between them. CDR1 and CDR2 (germline): MNHEY, SMNVEV (reference sequence). The CDR3 is made up of 15 amino acids. The CDR3, as DNA: TGTGCCAGCAGTTTATCGAGCTCCAACTCCTACGAGCAGTACTTC. Residues: CASSLSSSNSYEQYF.

The sample holds a few counts of this clonotype. This chain joins TRBV4-3 and TRBJ2-1; 12 bases are shared with TRBD2. The CDR3 has 14 residues. Germline lookup yields CDR1 LGHNA and CDR2 YSLEER. V was pared by 2 bases and J by 8 bases, with 1 base of the junction left unmatched. CDR3 sequence: CASSQRLAGDEQFF. The CDR3 bases are TGCGCCAGCAGCCAACGACTAGCGGGAGATGAGCAGTTCTTC.

The V gene is TRBV2, the J gene TRBJ2-7; TRBD1 agrees at 9 bases. This CDR3 is built from 14 residues. Germline V gene sequence: CDR1 SNHLY, CDR2 FYNNEI. Trimming removed 8 bases from V and 3 bases from J; junction bases left unmatched: 8. This CDR3 reads CASAGQGSSYEQYF. CDR3 DNA: TGTGCCAGCGCCGGACAGGGGTCGAGCTACGAGCAGTACTTC.

DNA for the CDR3: TGTGCCAGCAGCCCGGACAGGGCGGGGGAGACCCAGTACTTC. It yields the protein CASSPDRAGETQYF. The chain has TRBV5-4 and TRBJ2-5; 8 positions match TRBD1. The CDR3 covers 14 residues. Germline-derived CDR1 and CDR2 are SGHNT and YYREEE (reference sequence). Trimming cost V 4 bases and J 5 bases; bases outside gene matches: 7.

This clonotype has a count of ten or more. J is TRBJ1-1 and V is TRBV6-1; D is unresolved. The CDR3 has 14 residues. Germline V gives CDR1 MNHNS, CDR2 SASEGT. V gave up 7 bases and J gave up 6 bases, with 18 bases separating them. The CDR3: CASKLTGELAEAFF. Written as DNA, the CDR3 is TGTGCCAGCAAGCTAACGGGAGAGCTCGCTGAAGCTTTCTTT.

This clonotype was seen many times. The J gene is TRBJ2-7, the V gene TRBV6-1, with unresolved D. Trimming left V 2 bases short and J 1 base short, with 9 bases between. Per the germline V gene, CDR1 is MNHNS and CDR2 is SASEGT. The CDR3 is made up of 14 amino acids. In nucleotides, the CDR3 is TGTGCCAGCAGTGAAAAAGGCGGATCCTACGAGCAGTACTTC. Translating it yields CASSEKGGSYEQYF.

The chain joins TRBV28 to TRBJ2-1; 12 nucleotides agree with TRBD2. The germline gives CDR1 MDHEN, CDR2 SYDVKM. The V gene end was trimmed by 10 bases and the J gene end by 1 base; junction bases not matched to a gene: 14. The CDR3 consists of 18 residues. The CDR3 reads CANATSGRKRGSYNEQFF. CDR3 coding DNA: TGTGCCAACGCGACTAGCGGGAGAAAGAGGGGGTCCTACAATGAGCAGTTCTTC.

About this clonotype itself: Possible read error: a much larger clone is one base away. The chain combines TRBV15 with TRBJ2-1; 8 nucleotides align to TRBD2. CDR1 is LNHNV and CDR2 is YYDKDF in the germline V gene (reference sequence). V dropped 0 bases and J dropped 10; count of bases not matched to a gene: 8. The length of the CDR3 is 15 residues. CDR3 region: CATSRDPGGVYEQFF. CDR3 bases: TGTGCCACCAGCAGAGATCCCGGGGGGGTCTACGAGCAGTTCTTC.

A single count supports this clonotype. This may come from a read error, since a much larger clone is one base off. The chain joins TRBV6-5 to TRBJ2-3, with D tentatively TRBD2 (6 bases). From germline, CDR1 is MNHEY and CDR2 SVGAGI. The CDR3 is 15 residues long. Trimming removed 9 bases from V and 3 bases from J, with 19 bases in between. The CDR3 loop is CASTTRGPGTDTQYF. CDR3 DNA sequence: TGTGCCAGTACAACGCGGGGACCGGGGACAGATACGCAGTATTTT.

As regards this clonotype: One base away lies a much larger clone, so this may be a sequencing read error. CDR3 sequence (DNA): TGTGCCAGCAGCCTTGTGGACAGGGAAGGCAATCAGCCCCAGCATTTT. Its protein product is CASSLVDREGNQPQHF. The chain employs TRBV7-3 and TRBJ1-5; TRBD1 matches at 8 bases. Germline values: CDR1 SGHTA, CDR2 FQGTGA. Trimming took 5 bases from V and 2 from J; bases not matched to a gene: 8. The CDR3 loop spans 16 amino acids.

A word on this clonotype: A much larger clone lies one base from this, so it may be a read error. CDR3 residues: CSASQDRYEQYF. Written as DNA, the CDR3 is TGCAGTGCTAGTCAGGACAGATACGAGCAGTACTTC. The chain uses TRBV20-1 and TRBJ2-7; D perhaps matches TRBD1 (6 bases). Per germline, CDR1 DFQATT and CDR2 SNEGSKA (reference sequence). V lost 3 bases, J lost 4 bases, and 10 bases lay in between. This CDR3 has 12 residues.

This clonotype was observed at least ten times. This CDR3 reads CASNRQGRQYF. Here the CDR3 DNA reads TGTGCCAGCAATCGGCAGGGAAGGCAGTATTTT. The chain links TRBV28 to TRBJ2-3; D is possibly TRBD1 (5 bases). The ends were cut back, 7 bases at V and 11 bases at J, with 13 bases in the middle. Germline CDR1 is MDHEN and CDR2 is SYDVKM. The CDR3 totals 11 residues.

In the case of this clonotype: With a much larger clone just one base away, this may be a read error. The J gene is TRBJ2-1, the V gene TRBV28; TRBD1 aligns across 9 bases. Germline V gene lookup returns CDR1 MDHEN and CDR2 SYDVKM. V lost 10 bases and J lost 5; bases outside the gene matches: 9. CDR3 size: 14 residues. DNA of the CDR3: TGTGCCACCCAGGGACAGGGATACCACAATGAGCAGTTCTTC. Translated: CATQGQGYHNEQFF.

The chain employs TRBV20-1 and TRBJ2-2, with D tentatively TRBD1 or TRBD2 (5 bases each). Trimming took 1 base from V and 1 from J, leaving 10 bases between them. The CDR3 contains 15 residues. The germline V gene has CDR1 DFQATT and CDR2 SNEGSKA (reference sequence). In nucleotides, the CDR3 is TGCAGTGCTAGAGTGGGACCCCTGAACACCGGGGAGCTGTTTTTT. This encodes CSARVGPLNTGELFF.

The rearrangement joins TRBV28 to TRBJ2-1, with 8 bases identical to TRBD2. The CDR3 spans 18 residues. Germline CDR1 MDHEN, CDR2 SYDVKM. V was pared by 5 bases and J by 0 bases, with 12 bases of the junction left unmatched. The CDR3 sequence: CASSRPSTSGSSYNEQFF. The CDR3 DNA reads TGTGCCAGCAGTCGTCCCTCTACTAGCGGAAGCTCCTACAATGAGCAGTTCTTC.

The DNA of the CDR3 is TGTGCCAGCAGCCACCTACTAGCGGTTTCGCGGTATTTT. This translates into CASSHLLAVSRYF. The chain couples TRBV6-1 to TRBJ2-3, with 8 bases identical to TRBD2. Germline V gives CDR1 MNHNS, CDR2 SASEGT. There are 13 residues in the CDR3. The ends lost 6 bases at V and 14 bases at J; junction bases unmatched: 13.